The rows below give T cell receptor beta chains drawn from one sample of a study of blood T cell repertoires in COVID-19. TCRdb keeps only in-frame clones here, not all; method: immunoSEQ multiplex PCR. This table holds 200,000 to 250,000 clones, about 85% found once. Sequenced input: peripheral blood. The source of these receptors is an elderly woman with COVID-19, enrolled during active disease. Each CDR3 is given with its conserved first and last residue. Each record gives: CDR3 DNA, CDR3 protein, V gene, J gene, D gene, clone size. A D gene is named only where the DNA matches it firmly. A clone size is listed for some rows: how often the clone was seen (once, few, many), or a class if it is expanded.

DNA: TGTGCCAGCTCACCACCTAAGACAGGTGAAGCTTTCTTT; CDR3: CASSPPKTGEAFF; V: TRBV18; J: TRBJ1-1; D: -; size: -
DNA: TGTGCCAGCAGTACCAGGGAAGGGTACGAGCAGTACTTC; CDR3: CASSTREGYEQYF; V: TRBV6-5; J: TRBJ2-7; D: -; size: few
DNA: TGTGCCAGCAGCTACCGACGACAGGGGGAACCCTACGAGCAGTACTTC; CDR3: CASSYRRQGEPYEQYF; V: TRBV7-2; J: TRBJ2-7; D: TRBD1; size: once
DNA: TGTGCCAGCAGGGGCACAGGGGGCCTTTCCTCACCCCTCCACTTT; CDR3: CASRGTGGLSSPLHF; V: TRBV2; J: TRBJ1-6; D: TRBD1; size: -
DNA: TGCGCCAGCAGTCCGACAGGGGAGGGCTATGGCTACACCTTC; CDR3: CASSPTGEGYGYTF; V: TRBV23-1; J: TRBJ1-2; D: TRBD1; size: once
DNA: TGTGCCAGCAGCCTAGGAGGACTAGCCACAGATACGCAGTATTTT; CDR3: CASSLGGLATDTQYF; V: TRBV11-3; J: TRBJ2-3; D: TRBD2; size: -
DNA: TGTGCCAGCAGTGAAACCAAACCTGCGCGCGGTGAGCAGTTCTTC; CDR3: CASSETKPARGEQFF; V: TRBV2; J: TRBJ2-1; D: -; size: -
DNA: TGTGCCAGCCGAGAACCGCCTGGAAACACCATATATTTT; CDR3: CASREPPGNTIYF; V: TRBV6-5; J: TRBJ1-3; D: -; size: -
DNA: TGTGCCAGCAGCCAAGTCGCGTTCGAGGGAAACACTGAAGCTTTCTTT; CDR3: CASSQVAFEGNTEAFF; V: TRBV3-1/TRBV3-2; J: TRBJ1-1; D: -; size: -
DNA: TGTGCCAGCAGTCAACAGGGGGCCTTTGGCTACACCTTC; CDR3: CASSQQGAFGYTF; V: TRBV28; J: TRBJ1-2; D: TRBD1; size: -
DNA: TGTGCCAGCAGCAAAATCCTACGGGGGGGTGGCACAGATACGCAGTATTTT; CDR3: CASSKILRGGGTDTQYF; V: TRBV21-1; J: TRBJ2-3; D: -; size: -
DNA: TGTGCCAGCAGCGTAGTCTTGAGCGGGGGCGCAGATACGCAGTATTTT; CDR3: CASSVVLSGGADTQYF; V: TRBV9; J: TRBJ2-3; D: TRBD2; size: -
DNA: TGTGCCAGCAGCTCCGCCGTAACAGGGGACTATGGCTACACCTTC; CDR3: CASSSAVTGDYGYTF; V: TRBV7-6; J: TRBJ1-2; D: TRBD1; size: few
DNA: TGTGCCATCAGCGTTACCCAGGGGAACACCGGGGAGCTGTTTTTT; CDR3: CAISVTQGNTGELFF; V: TRBV10-3; J: TRBJ2-2; D: -; size: -
DNA: TGTGCCAGCGAGGACAGGATTCAGTATGGCTACACCTTC; CDR3: CASEDRIQYGYTF; V: TRBV28; J: TRBJ1-2; D: TRBD1; size: -
DNA: TGTGCCACCAGTGAGGGTGACAGGGGGCCTGGAAACACCATATATTTT; CDR3: CATSEGDRGPGNTIYF; V: TRBV24-1; J: TRBJ1-3; D: TRBD1; size: once
DNA: TGTGCCATCAGGCCTGGGGCCCCAAACACTGAAGCTTTCTTT; CDR3: CAIRPGAPNTEAFF; V: TRBV10-3; J: TRBJ1-1; D: -; size: -
DNA: TGTGCCACGCAATACGGACAGGGGGCCTCCGGGGAGCTGTTTTTT; CDR3: CATQYGQGASGELFF; V: TRBV19; J: TRBJ2-2; D: TRBD1; size: -
DNA: TGTGCCAGCAGCTTTGCCGGGACTACACAAGAGACCCAGTACTTC; CDR3: CASSFAGTTQETQYF; V: TRBV5-4; J: TRBJ2-5; D: TRBD2; size: once
DNA: TGTGCCAGTAGATGGACAGGGACGAACTATGGCTACACCTTC; CDR3: CASRWTGTNYGYTF; V: TRBV19; J: TRBJ1-2; D: TRBD1; size: -
DNA: TGTGCCACCAGCAGAGGGGACAGGGTAACGAACACAGATACGCAGTATTTT; CDR3: CATSRGDRVTNTDTQYF; V: TRBV15; J: TRBJ2-3; D: TRBD1; size: -
DNA: TGTGCCAGCAGTTACAACGACAGGGGGCGTTCACCCCTCCACTTT; CDR3: CASSYNDRGRSPLHF; V: TRBV6-5; J: TRBJ1-6; D: TRBD1; size: -
DNA: TGTGCCACCAGTTTGGACAGGAACTATGGCTACACCTTC; CDR3: CATSLDRNYGYTF; V: TRBV24-1; J: TRBJ1-2; D: TRBD1; size: -
DNA: TGTGCCAGCAGCTTCAGTACAGGGGCTGGAAACACCATATATTTT; CDR3: CASSFSTGAGNTIYF; V: TRBV13; J: TRBJ1-3; D: TRBD1; size: few
DNA: TGTGCCAGCAGCCAAGGGACAGGGGCTCCCTACTACGAGCAGTACTTC; CDR3: CASSQGTGAPYYEQYF; V: TRBV5-4; J: TRBJ2-7; D: TRBD1; size: -
DNA: TGTGCCAGCAGGGAAGGGACAGCTACTGGAAACACCATATATTTT; CDR3: CASREGTATGNTIYF; V: TRBV3-1/TRBV3-2; J: TRBJ1-3; D: TRBD1; size: -
DNA: TGTGCCAGCAGCTTGAACAGTGCAACTAATGAAAAACTGTTTTTT; CDR3: CASSLNSATNEKLFF; V: TRBV7-9; J: TRBJ1-4; D: -; size: -
DNA: TGTGCCAGCAGCTTATTGGGGCAAGGCAATCAGCCCCAGCATTTT; CDR3: CASSLLGQGNQPQHF; V: TRBV7-6; J: TRBJ1-5; D: -; size: -
DNA: TGTGCCAGTAGTATGGGGGGGGCTGGTAATGAGCAGTTCTTC; CDR3: CASSMGGAGNEQFF; V: TRBV19; J: TRBJ2-1; D: -; size: -
DNA: TGTGCCAGATACAGGGGGCGCGATACGCAGTATTTT; CDR3: CARYRGRDTQYF; V: TRBV21-1; J: TRBJ2-3; D: -; size: -
DNA: TGTGCCAGCTCACCACCATGGACACCGCCGAACACTGAAGCTTTCTTT; CDR3: CASSPPWTPPNTEAFF; V: TRBV18; J: TRBJ1-1; D: -; size: -
DNA: TGTGCCAGCAGCCGACAGGGGGCCACTGAAGCTTTCTTT; CDR3: CASSRQGATEAFF; V: TRBV6-2/TRBV6-3; J: TRBJ1-1; D: TRBD1; size: -
DNA: TGCGCCAGCAGTGAGACACAAGTCGGGGAGACCCAGTACTTC; CDR3: CASSETQVGETQYF; V: TRBV10-1; J: TRBJ2-5; D: -; size: -
DNA: TGTGCCAGCAGCTCCGCGACAGGGATTAATCAGCCCCAGCATTTT; CDR3: CASSSATGINQPQHF; V: TRBV5-5; J: TRBJ1-5; D: TRBD1; size: -
DNA: TGTGCCAGCAGGGACAGGGCGGAAGCTTTCTTT; CDR3: CASRDRAEAFF; V: TRBV28; J: TRBJ1-1; D: TRBD1; size: once
DNA: TGTGCCAGCAGTCCCGCGGCGCTCAATCAGCCCCAGCATTTT; CDR3: CASSPAALNQPQHF; V: TRBV28; J: TRBJ1-5; D: -; size: -
DNA: TGTGCCAGCAGTGAAGCGCAGACTAGGAACTCCCTTCCGCATTTT; CDR3: CASSEAQTRNSLPHF; V: TRBV2; J: TRBJ1-5; D: -; size: -
DNA: TGTGCCAGCTCACCCCTCACAGGTGTTACCTCTGGGGCCAACGTCCTGACTTTC; CDR3: CASSPLTGVTSGANVLTF; V: TRBV18; J: TRBJ2-6; D: -; size: few
DNA: TGTGCCAGCAGTGTATTGTCTGGGGCCAACGTCCTGACTTTC; CDR3: CASSVLSGANVLTF; V: TRBV7-2; J: TRBJ2-6; D: -; size: few
DNA: TGTGCCAGCTCACCACCGACACTAGCGGGGGAAGATACGCAGTATTTT; CDR3: CASSPPTLAGEDTQYF; V: TRBV18; J: TRBJ2-3; D: TRBD2; size: -
DNA: TGTGCCAGCTCCGTTGCGCAAGGGGCTGAAGCTTTCTTT; CDR3: CASSVAQGAEAFF; V: TRBV18; J: TRBJ1-1; D: -; size: -
DNA: TGTGCCAGCAGCCCTCAGGCAACCTACCAGTACTTC; CDR3: CASSPQATYQYF; V: TRBV14; J: TRBJ2-5; D: -; size: -
DNA: TGTGCCAGCAGCCAGGATTGGGCTAACACTGAAGCTTTCTTT; CDR3: CASSQDWANTEAFF; V: TRBV3-1/TRBV3-2; J: TRBJ1-1; D: -; size: -
DNA: TGTGCCAGTAGTATAGACCGCGGGCTTAGCAATCAGCCCCAGCATTTT; CDR3: CASSIDRGLSNQPQHF; V: TRBV19; J: TRBJ1-5; D: -; size: -
DNA: TGTGCCATGACGAATCATTCGACAGGACCCAACTCCTATAATTCACCCCTCCACTTT; CDR3: CAMTNHSTGPNSYNSPLHF; V: TRBV24-1; J: TRBJ1-6; D: -; size: few
DNA: TGTGCCAGCAGCTTAGCGCTGGGTTTAGCGAGCTCCTACAATGAGCAGTTCTTC; CDR3: CASSLALGLASSYNEQFF; V: TRBV7-6; J: TRBJ2-1; D: -; size: -
DNA: TGTGCCAGCAGTCCCCAGGGGCCGGGTGAAGCTTTCTTT; CDR3: CASSPQGPGEAFF; V: TRBV27; J: TRBJ1-1; D: -; size: -
DNA: TGCGCCAGCAGCACTACAGGGGTTGATAATGAAAAACTGTTTTTT; CDR3: CASSTTGVDNEKLFF; V: TRBV5-1; J: TRBJ1-4; D: TRBD1; size: -
DNA: TGTGCCAGCTCACCAACGGGGACTTCAAACGCGAACACCGGGGAGCTGTTTTTT; CDR3: CASSPTGTSNANTGELFF; V: TRBV18; J: TRBJ2-2; D: -; size: once
DNA: TGTGCCAGCTCACGAGGACAGGGCCAGCTTAATGAAAAACTGTTTTTT; CDR3: CASSRGQGQLNEKLFF; V: TRBV18; J: TRBJ1-4; D: TRBD1; size: -